This TCR beta chain is drawn from a study of naive CD8 T cells in extremely preterm neonates. Overall study results and limits: Compared with older groups, preterm CDR3s were shorter, with fewer N additions and less trimming.

The count of this clone is one. Its specificity is not known. CDR3 length: 14 residues. The germline V gene has CDR1 LNHDA and CDR2 SQIVND (reference sequence). V gave up 3 bases and J gave up 2 bases; unmatched junction bases: 4. Extremely preterm births at roughly 23-27 weeks of gestation supplied the samples. Pregnancies with fetal demise were excluded. Sorting kept Annexin V-negative CD3+CD8+CD45RA+CCR7+ naive T cells. About 19,000 to 110,000 naive CD8+ T cells were sorted per sample. Repertoires were generated with immunoSEQ multiplex PCR, while TCRdb's copy carries only in-frame clones and drops some. The table lists about 5,000 clones, about 96% of them singletons.

The sequence came from a boy who was born preterm. The genes are TRBV19 and TRBJ2-7, with 7 bases that match TRBD2. The source material was naive CD8+ T cells from cord blood. The CDR3 nucleotides are TGTGCCAGTAGTATCCCGGGACTAACCTACGAGCAGTACTTC. Protein product: CASSIPGLTYEQYF.